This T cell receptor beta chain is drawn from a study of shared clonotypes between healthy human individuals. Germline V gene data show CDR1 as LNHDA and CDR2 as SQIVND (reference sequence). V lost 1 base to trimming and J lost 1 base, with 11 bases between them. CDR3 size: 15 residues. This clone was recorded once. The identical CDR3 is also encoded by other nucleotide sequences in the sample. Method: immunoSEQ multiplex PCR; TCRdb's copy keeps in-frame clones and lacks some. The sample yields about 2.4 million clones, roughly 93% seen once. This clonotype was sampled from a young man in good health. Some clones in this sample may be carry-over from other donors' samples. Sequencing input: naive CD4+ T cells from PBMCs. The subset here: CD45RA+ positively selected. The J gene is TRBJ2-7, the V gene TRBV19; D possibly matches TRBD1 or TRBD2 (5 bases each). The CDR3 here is CASSIGGTLSYEQYF. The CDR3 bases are TGTGCCAGTAGTATAGGGGGGACCCTTTCCTACGAGCAGTACTTC. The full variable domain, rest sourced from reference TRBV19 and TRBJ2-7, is DGGITQSPKYLFRKEGQNVTLSCEQNLNHDAMYWYRQDPGQGLRLIYYSQIVNDFQKGDIAEGYSVSREKKESFPLTVTSAQKNPTAFYLCASSIGGTLSYEQYFGPGTRLTVT.